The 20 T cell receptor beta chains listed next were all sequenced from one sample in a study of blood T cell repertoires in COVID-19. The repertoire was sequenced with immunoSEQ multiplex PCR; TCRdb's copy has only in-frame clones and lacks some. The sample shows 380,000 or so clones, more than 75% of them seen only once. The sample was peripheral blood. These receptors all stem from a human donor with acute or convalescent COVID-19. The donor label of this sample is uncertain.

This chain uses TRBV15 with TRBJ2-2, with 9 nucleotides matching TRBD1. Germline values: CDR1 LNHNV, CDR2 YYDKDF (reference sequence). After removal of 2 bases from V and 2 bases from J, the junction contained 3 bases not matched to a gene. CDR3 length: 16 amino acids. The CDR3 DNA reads TGTGCCACCAGCAGACAACAGGGGGCTAACACCGGGGAGCTGTTTTTT. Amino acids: CATSRQQGANTGELFF.

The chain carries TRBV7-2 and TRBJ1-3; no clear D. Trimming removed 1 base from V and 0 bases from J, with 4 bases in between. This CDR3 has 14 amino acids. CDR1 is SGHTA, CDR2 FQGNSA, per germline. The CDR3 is CASSLVRSGNTIYF. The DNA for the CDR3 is TGTGCCAGCAGCTTAGTCCGCTCTGGAAACACCATATATTTT.

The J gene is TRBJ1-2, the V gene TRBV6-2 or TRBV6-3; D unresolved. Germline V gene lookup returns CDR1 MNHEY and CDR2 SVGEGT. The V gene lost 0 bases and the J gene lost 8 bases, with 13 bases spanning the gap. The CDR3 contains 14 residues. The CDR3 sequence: CASSYSGPIGGYTF. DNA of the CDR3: TGTGCCAGCAGTTACTCTGGGCCAATAGGCGGCTACACCTTC.

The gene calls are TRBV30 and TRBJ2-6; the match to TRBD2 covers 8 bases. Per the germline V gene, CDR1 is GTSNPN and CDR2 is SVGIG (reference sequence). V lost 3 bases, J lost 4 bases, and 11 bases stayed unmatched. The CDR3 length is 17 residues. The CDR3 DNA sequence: TGTGCCTGGAGCCCGTGGAGCGGGGGTCCCGGGGCCAACGTCCTGACTTTC. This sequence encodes CAWSPWSGGPGANVLTF. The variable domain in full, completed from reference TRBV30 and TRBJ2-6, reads SQTIHQWPATLVQPVGSPLSLECTVEGTSNPNLYWYRQAAGRGLQLLFYSVGIGQISSEVPQNLSASRPQDRQFILSSKKLLLSDSGFYLCAWSPWSGGPGANVLTFGAGSRLTVL.

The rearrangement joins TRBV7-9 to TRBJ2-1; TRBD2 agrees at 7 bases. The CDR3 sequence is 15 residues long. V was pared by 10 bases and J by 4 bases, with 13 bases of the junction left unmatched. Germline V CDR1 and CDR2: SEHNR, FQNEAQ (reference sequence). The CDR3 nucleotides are TGTGCCACCACTGAGAGGGAGGGCCCGTACAATGAGCAGTTCTTC. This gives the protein CATTEREGPYNEQFF. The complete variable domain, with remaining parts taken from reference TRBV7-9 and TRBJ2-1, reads DTGVSQNPRHKITKRGQNVTFRCDPISEHNRLYWYRQTLGQGPEFLTYFQNEAQLEKSRLLSDRFSAERPKGSFSTLEIQRTEQGDSAMYLCATTEREGPYNEQFFGPGTRLTVL.

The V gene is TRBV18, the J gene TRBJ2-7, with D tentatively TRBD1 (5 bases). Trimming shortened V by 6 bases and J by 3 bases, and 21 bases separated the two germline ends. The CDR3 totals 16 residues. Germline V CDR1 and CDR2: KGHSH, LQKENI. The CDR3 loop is CASSPQSPTALYEQYF. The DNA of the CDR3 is TGTGCCAGCTCTCCTCAATCTCCGACAGCTCTCTACGAGCAGTACTTC.

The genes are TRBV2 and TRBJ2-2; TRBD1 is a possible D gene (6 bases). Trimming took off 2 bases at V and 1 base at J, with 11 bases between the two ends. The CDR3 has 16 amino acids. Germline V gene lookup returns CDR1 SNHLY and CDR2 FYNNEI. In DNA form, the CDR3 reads TGTGCCAGCAGTGAATGGTGGGGACAGAACACCGGGGAGCTGTTTTTT. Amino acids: CASSEWWGQNTGELFF.

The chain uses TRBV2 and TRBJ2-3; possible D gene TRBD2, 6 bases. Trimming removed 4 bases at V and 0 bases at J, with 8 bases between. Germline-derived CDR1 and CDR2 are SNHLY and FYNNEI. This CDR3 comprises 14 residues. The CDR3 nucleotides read TGTGCCAGCAGTGTGGGGAGGAGCACAGATACGCAGTATTTT. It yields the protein CASSVGRSTDTQYF.

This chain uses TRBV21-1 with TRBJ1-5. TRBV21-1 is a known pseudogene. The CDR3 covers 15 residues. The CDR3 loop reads CASGGAAYSNQPQHF. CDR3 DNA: TGTGCCAGCGGGGGGGCCGCTTATAGCAATCAGCCCCAGCATTTT.

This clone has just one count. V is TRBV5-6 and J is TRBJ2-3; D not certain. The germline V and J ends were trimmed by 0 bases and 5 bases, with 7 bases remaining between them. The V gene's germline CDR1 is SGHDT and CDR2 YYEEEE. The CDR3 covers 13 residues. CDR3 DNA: TGTGCCAGCAGCTTGGGCCCTAGAGATACGCAGTATTTT. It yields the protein CASSLGPRDTQYF.

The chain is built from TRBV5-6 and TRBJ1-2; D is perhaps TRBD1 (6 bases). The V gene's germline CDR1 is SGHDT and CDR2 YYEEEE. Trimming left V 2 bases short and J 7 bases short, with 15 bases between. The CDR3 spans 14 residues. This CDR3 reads CASSFDRRVGGYTF. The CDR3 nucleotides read TGTGCCAGCAGCTTTGACAGGCGAGTAGGTGGCTACACCTTC.

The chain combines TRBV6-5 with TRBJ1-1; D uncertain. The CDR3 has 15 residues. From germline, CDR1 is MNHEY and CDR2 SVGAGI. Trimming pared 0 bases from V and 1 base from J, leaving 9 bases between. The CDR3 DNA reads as TGTGCCAGCAGTTACTCATACGGTTCGAACACTGAAGCTTTCTTT. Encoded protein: CASSYSYGSNTEAFF.

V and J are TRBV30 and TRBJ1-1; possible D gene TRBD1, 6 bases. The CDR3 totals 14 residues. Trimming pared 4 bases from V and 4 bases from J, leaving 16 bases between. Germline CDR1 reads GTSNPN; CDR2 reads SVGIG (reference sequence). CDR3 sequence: CAWTRGAGPTEAFF. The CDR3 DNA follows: TGTGCCTGGACCAGGGGTGCAGGGCCCACTGAAGCTTTCTTT.

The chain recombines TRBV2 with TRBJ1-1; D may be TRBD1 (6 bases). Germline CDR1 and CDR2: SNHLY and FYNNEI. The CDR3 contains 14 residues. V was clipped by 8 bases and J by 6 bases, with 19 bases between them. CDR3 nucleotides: TGTGCCAGCGTTGGTGAACAGGGAGTGGCTGAAGCTTTCTTT. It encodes CASVGEQGVAEAFF. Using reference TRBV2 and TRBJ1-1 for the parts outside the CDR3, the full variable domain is EPEVTQTPSHQVTQMGQEVILRCVPISNHLYFYWYRQILGQKVEFLVSFYNNEISEKSEIFDDQFSVERPDGSNFTLKIRSTKLEDSAMYFCASVGEQGVAEAFFGQGTRLTVV.

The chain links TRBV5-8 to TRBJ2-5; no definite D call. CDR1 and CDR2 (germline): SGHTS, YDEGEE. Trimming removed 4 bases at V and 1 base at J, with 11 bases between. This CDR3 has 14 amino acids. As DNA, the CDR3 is TGTGCCAGCAGCCCCCTAGAACTCCAAGAGACCCAGTACTTC. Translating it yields CASSPLELQETQYF.

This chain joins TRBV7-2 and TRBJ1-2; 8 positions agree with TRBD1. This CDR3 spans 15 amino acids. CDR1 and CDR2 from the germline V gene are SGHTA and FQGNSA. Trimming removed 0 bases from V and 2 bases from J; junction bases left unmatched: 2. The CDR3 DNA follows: TGTGCCAGCAGCTTAGCGAGGACAGGGAACTATGGCTACACCTTC. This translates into CASSLARTGNYGYTF.

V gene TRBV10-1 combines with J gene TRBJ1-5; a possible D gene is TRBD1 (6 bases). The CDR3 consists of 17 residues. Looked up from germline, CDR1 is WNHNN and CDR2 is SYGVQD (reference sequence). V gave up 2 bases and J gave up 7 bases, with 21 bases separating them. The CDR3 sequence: CASSEPECEGRGQPQHF. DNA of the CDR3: TGCGCCAGCAGTGAGCCGGAGTGCGAGGGGAGGGGGCAGCCCCAGCATTTT.

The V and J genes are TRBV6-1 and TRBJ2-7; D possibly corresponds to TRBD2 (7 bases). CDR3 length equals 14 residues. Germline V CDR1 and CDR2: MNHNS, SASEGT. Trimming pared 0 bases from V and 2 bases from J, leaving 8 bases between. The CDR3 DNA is TGTGCCAGCAGTGAAGCGGGGGGGCCCTACGAGCAGTACTTC. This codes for CASSEAGGPYEQYF.

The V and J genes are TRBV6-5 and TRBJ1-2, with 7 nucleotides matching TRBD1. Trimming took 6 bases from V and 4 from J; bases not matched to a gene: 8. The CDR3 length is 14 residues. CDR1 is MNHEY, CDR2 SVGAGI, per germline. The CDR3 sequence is CASSRQGIFYGYTF. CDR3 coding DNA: TGTGCCAGCAGCCGACAGGGAATCTTCTATGGCTACACCTTC.

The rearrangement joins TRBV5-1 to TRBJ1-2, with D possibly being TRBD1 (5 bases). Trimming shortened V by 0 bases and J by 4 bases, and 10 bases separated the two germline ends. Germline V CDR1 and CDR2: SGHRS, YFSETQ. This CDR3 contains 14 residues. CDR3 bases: TGCGCCAGCAGCTTGGAGGGGAAAGGCTATGGCTACACCTTC. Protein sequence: CASSLEGKGYGYTF.